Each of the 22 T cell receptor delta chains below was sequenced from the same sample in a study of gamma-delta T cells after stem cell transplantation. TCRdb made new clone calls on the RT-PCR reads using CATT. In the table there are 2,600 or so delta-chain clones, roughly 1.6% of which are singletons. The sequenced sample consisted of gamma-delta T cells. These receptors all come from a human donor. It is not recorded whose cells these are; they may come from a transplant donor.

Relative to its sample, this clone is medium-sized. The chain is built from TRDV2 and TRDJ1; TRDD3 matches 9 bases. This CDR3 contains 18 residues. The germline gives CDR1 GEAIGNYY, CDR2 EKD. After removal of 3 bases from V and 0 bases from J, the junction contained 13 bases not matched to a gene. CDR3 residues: CACDGLVGDIGYTDKLIF. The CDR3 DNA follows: TGTGCCTGTGACGGACTAGTGGGGGATATAGGGTACACCGATAAACTCATCTTT.

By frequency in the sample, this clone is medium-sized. CDR3 DNA: TGTGCCTTTAGCTGGCAGTACTGGGGGATAGAGGCTGCGGATAAACTCATCTTT. Its protein product is CAFSWQYWGIEAADKLIF. The V and J genes are TRDV3 and TRDJ1, with 11 bases lining up with TRDD3. Germline values: CDR1 TVYSNPD, CDR2 GDNSRS (reference sequence). The junction had 17 bases not matched to a gene; V was cut back by 0 bases and J by 5 bases. The CDR3 consists of 18 residues.

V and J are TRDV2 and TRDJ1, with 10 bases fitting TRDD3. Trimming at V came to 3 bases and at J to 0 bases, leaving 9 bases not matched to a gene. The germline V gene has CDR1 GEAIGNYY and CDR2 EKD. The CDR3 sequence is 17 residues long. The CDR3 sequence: CACDRLGDSTYTDKLIF. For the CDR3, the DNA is TGTGCCTGTGACCGACTGGGGGATTCGACCTACACCGATAAACTCATCTTT.

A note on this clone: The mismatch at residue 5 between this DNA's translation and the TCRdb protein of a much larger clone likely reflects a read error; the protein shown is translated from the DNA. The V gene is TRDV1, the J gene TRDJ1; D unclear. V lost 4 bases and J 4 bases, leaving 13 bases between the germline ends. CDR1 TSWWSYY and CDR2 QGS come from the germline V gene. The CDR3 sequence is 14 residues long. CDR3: CALGGLPLDDKLIF. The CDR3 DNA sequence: TGTGCTCTTGGGGGACTCCCTTTGGACGATAAACTCATCTTT.

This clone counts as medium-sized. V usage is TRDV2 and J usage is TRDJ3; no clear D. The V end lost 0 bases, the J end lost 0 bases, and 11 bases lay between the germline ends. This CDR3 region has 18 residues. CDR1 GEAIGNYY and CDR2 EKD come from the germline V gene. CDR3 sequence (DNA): TGTGCCTGTGACACCGCGGACAAAAGCTCCTGGGACACCCGACAGATGTTTTTC. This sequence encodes CACDTADKSSWDTRQMFF.

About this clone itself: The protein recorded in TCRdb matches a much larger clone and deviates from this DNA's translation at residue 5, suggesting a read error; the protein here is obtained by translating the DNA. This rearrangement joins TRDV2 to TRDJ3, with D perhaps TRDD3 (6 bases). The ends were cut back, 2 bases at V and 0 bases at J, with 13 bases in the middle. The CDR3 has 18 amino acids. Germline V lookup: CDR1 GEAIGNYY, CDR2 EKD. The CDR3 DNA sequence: TGTGCCTGTGACATCGCGGGGATTAGCTCCTGGGACACCCGACAGATGTTTTTC. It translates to CACDIAGISSWDTRQMFF.

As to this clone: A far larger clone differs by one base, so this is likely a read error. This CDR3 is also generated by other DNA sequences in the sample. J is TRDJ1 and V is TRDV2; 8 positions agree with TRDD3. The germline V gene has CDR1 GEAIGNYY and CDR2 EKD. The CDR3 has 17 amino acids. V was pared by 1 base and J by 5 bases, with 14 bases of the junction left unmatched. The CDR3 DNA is TGTGCCTGTGACACTGTAGGGCTGGGGGAAGCGGCAGATAAACTCATCTTT. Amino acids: CACDTVGLGEAADKLIF.

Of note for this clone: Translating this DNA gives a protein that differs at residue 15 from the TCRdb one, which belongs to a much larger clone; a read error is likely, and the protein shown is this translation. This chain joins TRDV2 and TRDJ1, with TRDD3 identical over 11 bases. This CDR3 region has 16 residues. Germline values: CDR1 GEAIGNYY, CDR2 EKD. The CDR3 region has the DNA TGTGCCTGTGACATGATGATGGGGGATACGCGCGATAAACTCACCTTT. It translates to CACDMMMGDTRDKLTF.

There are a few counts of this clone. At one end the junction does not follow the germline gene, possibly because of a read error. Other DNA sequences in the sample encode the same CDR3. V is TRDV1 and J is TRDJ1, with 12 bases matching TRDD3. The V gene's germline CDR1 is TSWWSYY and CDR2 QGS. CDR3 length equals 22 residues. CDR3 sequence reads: CALGTPLRLSPRTGGYPDKLIF. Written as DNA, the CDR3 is TGTGCCCTTGGGACCCCCCTCCGCCTCTCTCCGAGAACTGGGGGATACCCCGATAAACTCATCTTT.

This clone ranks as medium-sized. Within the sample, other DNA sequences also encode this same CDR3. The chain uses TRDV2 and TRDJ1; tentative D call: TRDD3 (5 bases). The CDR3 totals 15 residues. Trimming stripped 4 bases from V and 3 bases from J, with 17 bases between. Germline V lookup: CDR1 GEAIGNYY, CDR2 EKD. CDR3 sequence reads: CACDGITAAADKLIF. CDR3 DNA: TGTGCCTGTGATGGGATCACGGCGGCCGCCGATAAACTCATCTTT.

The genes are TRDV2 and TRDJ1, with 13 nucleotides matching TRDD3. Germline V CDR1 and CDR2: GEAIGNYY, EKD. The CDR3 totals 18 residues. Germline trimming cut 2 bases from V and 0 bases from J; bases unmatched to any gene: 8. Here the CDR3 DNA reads TGTGCCTGTGACATACTGGGGGATACGTATCGGTACACCGATAAACTCATCTTT. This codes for CACDILGDTYRYTDKLIF.

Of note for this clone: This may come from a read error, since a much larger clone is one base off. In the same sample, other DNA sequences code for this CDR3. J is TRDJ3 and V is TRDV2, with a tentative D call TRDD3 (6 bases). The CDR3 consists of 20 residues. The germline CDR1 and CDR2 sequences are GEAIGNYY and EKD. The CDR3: CACDRTPLSGALMDTRQMFF. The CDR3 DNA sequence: TGCGCCTGTGACCGGACCCCTCTTTCTGGGGCACTTATGGACACCCGACAGATGTTTTTC.

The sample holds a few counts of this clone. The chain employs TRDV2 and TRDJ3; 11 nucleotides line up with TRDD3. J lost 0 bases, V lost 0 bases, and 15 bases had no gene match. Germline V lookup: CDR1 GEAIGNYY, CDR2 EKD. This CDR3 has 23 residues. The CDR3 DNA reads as TGTGCCTGTGACACCGTCGATGGGGGATACGAAGATCCTAGCTCCTGGGACACCCGACAGATGTTTTTC. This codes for CACDTVDGGYEDPSSWDTRQMFF.

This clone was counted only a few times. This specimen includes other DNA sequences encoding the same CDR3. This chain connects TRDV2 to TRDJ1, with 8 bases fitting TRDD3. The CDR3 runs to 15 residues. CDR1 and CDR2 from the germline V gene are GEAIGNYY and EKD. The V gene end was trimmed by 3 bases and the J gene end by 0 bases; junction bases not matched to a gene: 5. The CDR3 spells CACDDLLGDTDKLIF. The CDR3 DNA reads TGTGCCTGTGACGACCTACTGGGGGACACCGATAAACTCATCTTT.

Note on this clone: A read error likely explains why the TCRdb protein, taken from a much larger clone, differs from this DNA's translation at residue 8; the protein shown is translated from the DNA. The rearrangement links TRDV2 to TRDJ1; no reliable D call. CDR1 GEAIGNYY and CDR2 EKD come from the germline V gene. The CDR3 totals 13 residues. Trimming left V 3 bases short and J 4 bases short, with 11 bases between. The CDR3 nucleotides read TGTGCCTGTGACCCCATCGTTTTCGATAAACTCATCTTT. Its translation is CACDPIVFDKLIF.

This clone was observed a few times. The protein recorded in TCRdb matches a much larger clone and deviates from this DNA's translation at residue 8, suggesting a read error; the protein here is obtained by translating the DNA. CDR3 protein: CACDTVGVPTDKLIF. DNA of the CDR3: TGTGCCTGTGACACCGTGGGGGTCCCAACCGATAAACTCATCTTT. The chain couples TRDV2 to TRDJ1, with D possibly matching TRDD3 (6 bases). Germline-derived CDR1 and CDR2 are GEAIGNYY and EKD. Deletions cut 0 bases from V and 2 bases from J, with 12 bases between. The CDR3 extends over 15 amino acids.

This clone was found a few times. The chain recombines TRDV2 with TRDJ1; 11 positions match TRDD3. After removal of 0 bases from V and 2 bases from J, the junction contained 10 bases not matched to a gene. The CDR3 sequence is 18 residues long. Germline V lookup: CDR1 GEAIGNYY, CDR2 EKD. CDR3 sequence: CACDTVGLGDKATDKLIF. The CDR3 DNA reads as TGTGCCTGTGACACCGTAGGACTGGGGGATAAGGCAACCGATAAACTCATCTTT.

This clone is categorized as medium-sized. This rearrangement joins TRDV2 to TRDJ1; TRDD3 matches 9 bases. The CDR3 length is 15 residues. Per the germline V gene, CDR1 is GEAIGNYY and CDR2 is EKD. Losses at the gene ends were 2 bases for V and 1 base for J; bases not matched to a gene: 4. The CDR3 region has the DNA TGTGCCTGTGACAGGTTGGGGGATATCACCGATAAACTCATCTTT. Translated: CACDRLGDITDKLIF.

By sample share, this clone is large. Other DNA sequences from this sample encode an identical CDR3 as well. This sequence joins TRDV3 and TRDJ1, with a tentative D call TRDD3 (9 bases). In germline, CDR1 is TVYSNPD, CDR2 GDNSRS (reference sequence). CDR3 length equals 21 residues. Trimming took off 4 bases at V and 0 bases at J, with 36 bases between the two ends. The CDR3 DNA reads TGTGCCTCTGTCTACCTTCCTAAACCGGACTGGGGGACCGTGTACACCGATAAACTCATCTTT. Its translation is CASVYLPKPDWGTVYTDKLIF.

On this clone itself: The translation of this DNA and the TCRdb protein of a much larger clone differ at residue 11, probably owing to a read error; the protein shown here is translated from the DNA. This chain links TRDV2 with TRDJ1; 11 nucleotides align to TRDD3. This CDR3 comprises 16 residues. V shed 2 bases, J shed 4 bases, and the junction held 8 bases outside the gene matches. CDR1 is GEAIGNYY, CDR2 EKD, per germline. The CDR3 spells CACDNLLGDSLDKLIF. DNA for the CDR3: TGTGCCTGTGACAATTTACTGGGGGATAGCCTCGATAAACTCATCTTT.

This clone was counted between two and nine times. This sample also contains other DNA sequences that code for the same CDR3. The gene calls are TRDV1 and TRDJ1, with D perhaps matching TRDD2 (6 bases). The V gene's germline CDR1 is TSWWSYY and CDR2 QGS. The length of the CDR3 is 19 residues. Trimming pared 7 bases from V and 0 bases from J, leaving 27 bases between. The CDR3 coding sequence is TGTGCTCTTGTTCCTATTTCGAGTACTGATCCGAGTAACACCGATAAACTCATCTTT. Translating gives CALVPISSTDPSNTDKLIF.

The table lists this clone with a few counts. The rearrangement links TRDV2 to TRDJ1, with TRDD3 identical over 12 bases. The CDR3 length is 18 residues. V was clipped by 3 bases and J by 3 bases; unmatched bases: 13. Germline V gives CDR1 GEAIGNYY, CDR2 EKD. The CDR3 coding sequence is TGTGCCTGTGACTTACTGGGGGATACTTTTCGGGTCTCCGATAAACTCATCTTT. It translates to CACDLLGDTFRVSDKLIF.